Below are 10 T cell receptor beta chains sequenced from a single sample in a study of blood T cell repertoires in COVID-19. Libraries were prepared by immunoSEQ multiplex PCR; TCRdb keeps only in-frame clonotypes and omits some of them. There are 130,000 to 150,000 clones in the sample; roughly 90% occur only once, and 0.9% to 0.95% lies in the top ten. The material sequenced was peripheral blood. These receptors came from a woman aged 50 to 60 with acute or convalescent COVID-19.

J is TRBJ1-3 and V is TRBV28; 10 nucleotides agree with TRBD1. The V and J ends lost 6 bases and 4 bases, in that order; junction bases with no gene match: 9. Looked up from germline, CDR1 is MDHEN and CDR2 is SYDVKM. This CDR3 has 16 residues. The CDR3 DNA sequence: TGTGCCAGCAGCCCGACAGGGGGCGTTTGGGGAAACACCATATATTTT. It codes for CASSPTGGVWGNTIYF.

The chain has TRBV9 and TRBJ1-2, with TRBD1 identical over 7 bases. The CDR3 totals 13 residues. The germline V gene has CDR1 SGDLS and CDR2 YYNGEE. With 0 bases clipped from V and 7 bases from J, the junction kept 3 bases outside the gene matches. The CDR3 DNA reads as TGTGCCAGCAGCGTAGTGGCAGGGGGTGGCTACACCTTC. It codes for CASSVVAGGGYTF. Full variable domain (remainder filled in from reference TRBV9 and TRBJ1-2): DSGVTQTPKHLITATGQRVTLRCSPRSGDLSVYWYQQSLDQGLQFLIQYYNGEERAKGNILERFSAQQFPDLHSELNLSSLELGDSALYFCASSVVAGGGYTFGSGTRLTVV.

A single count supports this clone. For the CDR3, the DNA is TGTGCCAGTAACCCTGACAGGGACCAGCCCCAGCATTTT. Protein product: CASNPDRDQPQHF. This chain connects TRBV19 to TRBJ1-5, with 7 bases identical to TRBD1. The CDR3 sequence is 13 residues long. With V trimmed by 7 bases and J by 7 bases, 7 bases remained unmatched. Germline CDR1 LNHDA, CDR2 SQIVND (reference sequence).

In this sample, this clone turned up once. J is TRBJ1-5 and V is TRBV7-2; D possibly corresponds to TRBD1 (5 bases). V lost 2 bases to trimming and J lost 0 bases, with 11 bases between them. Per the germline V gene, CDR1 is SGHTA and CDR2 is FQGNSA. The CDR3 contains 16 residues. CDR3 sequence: CASSLRDYYSNQPQHF. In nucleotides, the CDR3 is TGTGCCAGCAGCTTAAGGGACTACTATAGCAATCAGCCCCAGCATTTT.

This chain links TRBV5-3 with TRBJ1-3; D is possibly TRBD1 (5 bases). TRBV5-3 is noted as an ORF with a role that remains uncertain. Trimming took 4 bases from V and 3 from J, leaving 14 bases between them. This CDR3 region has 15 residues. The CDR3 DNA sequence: TGTGCCAGAAGCCCGAAAACAGGCAGTGGAAACACCATATATTTT. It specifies CARSPKTGSGNTIYF.

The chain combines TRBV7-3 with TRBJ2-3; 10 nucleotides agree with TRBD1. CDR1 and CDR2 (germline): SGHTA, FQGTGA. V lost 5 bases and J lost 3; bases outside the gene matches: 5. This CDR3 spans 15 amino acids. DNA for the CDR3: TGTGCCAGCAGCCTCGCGGGACAGGGGACAGATACGCAGTATTTT. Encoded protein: CASSLAGQGTDTQYF.

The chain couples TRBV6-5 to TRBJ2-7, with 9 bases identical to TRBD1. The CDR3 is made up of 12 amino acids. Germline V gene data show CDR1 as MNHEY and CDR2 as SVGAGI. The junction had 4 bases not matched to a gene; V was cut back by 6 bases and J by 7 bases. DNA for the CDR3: TGTGCCAGCAGCGAGACAGGGGGTGAGCAGTACTTC. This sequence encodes CASSETGGEQYF.

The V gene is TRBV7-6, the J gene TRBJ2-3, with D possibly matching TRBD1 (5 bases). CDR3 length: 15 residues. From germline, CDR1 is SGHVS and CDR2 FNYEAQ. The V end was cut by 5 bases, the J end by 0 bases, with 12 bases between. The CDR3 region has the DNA TGTGCCAGCAGCGCAACAGGTCCTAGCACAGATACGCAGTATTTT. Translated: CASSATGPSTDTQYF. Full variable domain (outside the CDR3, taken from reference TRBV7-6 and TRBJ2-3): GAGVSQSPRYKVTKRGQDVALRCDPISGHVSLYWYRQALGQGPEFLTYFNYEAQQDKSGLPNDRFSAERPEGSISTLTIQRTEQRDSAMYRCASSATGPSTDTQYFGPGTRLTVL.

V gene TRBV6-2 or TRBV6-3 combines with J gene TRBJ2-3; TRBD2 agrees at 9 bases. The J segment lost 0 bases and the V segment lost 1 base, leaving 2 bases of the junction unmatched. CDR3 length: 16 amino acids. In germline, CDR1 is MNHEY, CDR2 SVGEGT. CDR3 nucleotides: TGTGCCAGCAGTTACTGGGGGACTAGCAGCACAGATACGCAGTATTTT. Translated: CASSYWGTSSTDTQYF.

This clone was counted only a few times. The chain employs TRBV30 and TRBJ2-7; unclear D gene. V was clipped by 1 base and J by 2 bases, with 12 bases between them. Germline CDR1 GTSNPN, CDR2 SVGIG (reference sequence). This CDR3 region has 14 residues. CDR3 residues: CAWSGLSFPYEQYF. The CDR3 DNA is TGTGCCTGGAGTGGTCTATCCTTTCCCTACGAGCAGTACTTC.